These 11 T cell receptor beta chains originate from one sample sequenced in a study of blood T cell repertoires in COVID-19. Some clones are missing from TCRdb's copy, which holds only in-frame ones; the method was immunoSEQ multiplex PCR. The repertoire holds 80,000 to 100,000 clones, around 85% seen once, with about 4% in the top ten. Sample: peripheral blood. These receptors were obtained from a man aged 55 to 69 with acute or convalescent COVID-19.

This sequence joins TRBV19 and TRBJ2-1; tentatively, D is TRBD2 (6 bases). The CDR3 extends over 14 amino acids. Between the trimmed V and J ends, which lost 10 bases and 0 bases, there was a span of 13 bases. Germline values: CDR1 LNHDA, CDR2 SQIVND (reference sequence). Here the CDR3 reads CATNYGSSYNEQFF. The CDR3 nucleotides read TGTGCCACTAACTACGGGAGCTCCTACAATGAGCAGTTCTTC. Combining the CDR3 with reference TRBV19 and TRBJ2-1 gives the whole variable domain DGGITQSPKYLFRKEGQNVTLSCEQNLNHDAMYWYRQDPGQGLRLIYYSQIVNDFQKGDIAEGYSVSREKKESFPLTVTSAQKNPTAFYLCATNYGSSYNEQFFGPGTRLTVL.

Here the CDR3 reads CASSHKGGAGGTSTDTQYF. The CDR3 coding sequence is TGCGCCAGCAGCCACAAAGGGGGAGCGGGAGGTACTAGCACAGATACGCAGTATTTT. This chain uses TRBV4-1 with TRBJ2-3, with 9 bases aligning to TRBD2. The CDR3 has 19 residues. The ends lost 3 bases at V and 0 bases at J; junction bases unmatched: 13. Per the germline V gene, CDR1 is MGHRA and CDR2 is YSYEKL.

The J gene is TRBJ2-7, the V gene TRBV12-3 or TRBV12-4; D is perhaps TRBD1 (7 bases). Trimming pared 3 bases from V and 7 bases from J, leaving 13 bases between. CDR3 length equals 13 residues. Here the CDR3 DNA reads TGTGCCAGCAGTTTGTATCAGGGGGGAGAGCAGTACTTC. Its protein is CASSLYQGGEQYF.

This clone has just one count. This chain connects TRBV4-1 to TRBJ2-1, with D unresolved. The V end was cut by 1 base, the J end by 10 bases, with 8 bases between. The CDR3 loop spans 12 amino acids. From germline, CDR1 is MGHRA and CDR2 YSYEKL. CDR3: CASSQAQLEQFF. The CDR3 DNA follows: TGCGCCAGCAGCCAAGCACAGCTAGAGCAGTTCTTC.

This clone was seen once. The CDR3: CASSANTGTSAAGELFF. CDR3 bases: TGTGCCAGCAGCGCCAATACCGGGACTAGCGCCGCCGGGGAGCTGTTTTTT. The chain uses TRBV14 and TRBJ2-2, with 10 bases aligning to TRBD2. CDR1 and CDR2 from the germline V gene are SGHDN and FVKESK. V trimming: 5 bases; J trimming: 6 bases; junction bases outside the gene matches: 12. The CDR3 consists of 17 residues.

The V call is TRBV7-9, the J call TRBJ2-3, with 8 bases matching TRBD1. Germline values: CDR1 SEHNR, CDR2 FQNEAQ (reference sequence). CDR3 length: 17 amino acids. Unmatched junction bases numbered 10, after V lost 3 bases and J lost 2 bases. Here the CDR3 DNA reads TGTGCCAGCAGCTTTGGACAGGGTACGGGTTACACAGATACGCAGTATTTT. Translating it yields CASSFGQGTGYTDTQYF.

This rearrangement joins TRBV10-3 to TRBJ2-1, with a weak D call TRBD2 (5 bases). The V gene's germline CDR1 is ENHRY and CDR2 SYGVKD. V was shortened by 5 bases and J by 9 bases, with 11 bases between the two germline ends. The CDR3 totals 12 residues. The CDR3 region has the DNA TGTGCCATCAGTACCGCTAGCAGTGAGCAGTTCTTC. It translates to CAISTASSEQFF.

Of note for this clone: The junction and the germline gene differ at one end; a read error may be behind it. For the CDR3, the DNA is TGTGCCAGTAGCTTGGCCTCGGGGTACAGTGAGCAGTTCTTC. This sequence encodes CASSLASGYSEQFF. The rearrangement links TRBV5-4 to TRBJ2-1; D perhaps matches TRBD2 (5 bases). The CDR3 is 14 residues long. CDR1 SGHNT and CDR2 YYREEE come from the germline V gene (reference sequence).

This rearrangement joins TRBV20-1 to TRBJ2-3, with 8 bases fitting TRBD2. The germline gives CDR1 DFQATT, CDR2 SNEGSKA (reference sequence). V shed 6 bases, J shed 9 bases, and the junction held 5 bases outside the gene matches. The CDR3 contains 11 residues. DNA of the CDR3: TGCAGTGCGGGTAGCGGGGTCACGCAGTATTTT. The encoded protein is CSAGSGVTQYF.

This sequence joins TRBV28 and TRBJ2-6, with 8 bases that match TRBD2. V gave up 3 bases and J gave up 2 bases; unmatched junction bases: 3. This CDR3 contains 16 residues. The germline V gene has CDR1 MDHEN and CDR2 SYDVKM. The CDR3 reads CASSFHSGAGANVLTF. In DNA, the CDR3 is TGTGCCAGCAGTTTCCATAGCGGGGCTGGGGCCAACGTCCTGACTTTC.

The chain joins TRBV7-2 to TRBJ2-2; D may be TRBD2 (6 bases). Germline V gene sequence: CDR1 SGHTA, CDR2 FQGNSA. The length of the CDR3 is 15 residues. V was cut by 6 bases and J by 0 bases, with 11 bases left in between. The CDR3 here is CASRGLVTNTGELFF. DNA for the CDR3: TGTGCCAGCAGGGGACTGGTTACGAACACCGGGGAGCTGTTTTTT.